The clone carrying this T cell receptor beta chain has just a few counts. Antigen unknown. CDR1 MNHNY and CDR2 SVGAGI come from the germline V gene (reference sequence). The trim removed 6 bases at V and 5 bases at J, leaving 4 bases unmatched. This CDR3 contains 13 residues. One entry per CDR3 protein, called by TCRdb with MiXCR from the 5' RACE reads. This table holds 55,000 to 70,000 distinct CDR3 sequences, roughly 12% found once. This record comes from a study of early T cells in non-severe SARS-CoV-2 infection. Findings of the study overall: Private and CD4 specificities were missed by VDJdb matching, which favored anti-spike CD8 responses.

The chain carries TRBV6-6 and TRBJ2-5, with 9 bases lining up with TRBD1. The source is an adult who was a healthcare worker with PCR-confirmed SARS-CoV-2 infection or an uninfected control (not recorded which). The material sequenced was whole blood. CDR3 residues: CASSETGGETQYF. The CDR3 bases are TGTGCCAGCAGCGAAACAGGGGGCGAGACCCAGTACTTC.